This TCR beta chain was identified during a study of tumor-infiltrating lymphocytes in primary liver carcinoma. Study-wide context: Ages ranged from 30 to 69, with HCC or mixed HCC-cholangiocarcinoma. The yield of productive TCRbeta reads per sample was roughly 3.5 to 7.13 million and was similar across tissue types. Whole-study findings and limits: Less overlap was seen in tumor-adjacent and tumor-blood pairs than in tumor region pairs.

The researchers produced TCR beta cDNA from around 500 ng total RNA with a constant-region primer. Three nested multiplex PCR rounds of slightly modified ARM-PCR generated TCR beta libraries. TCRdb reanalysed the multiplex PCR reads using MiXCR and keeps one entry per CDR3 protein. The sample gives 90,000 to 150,000 distinct CDR3 sequences, around 70% of which show up once; 8.1% is in the top ten. With respect to this clonotype: Its cognate antigen is unknown. A junction end diverges from the germline sequence, so it may reflect a read error.

From 20-30 mg of unsorted bulk tissue, DNA and RNA were co-extracted together. The cohort consisted of patients whose primary liver carcinoma was surgically resected. The TCR sequence derives from a woman in her sixties with primary liver carcinoma and hepatitis B virus infection. The source material was tumor-adjacent normal liver tissue.

CDR3 region: CTVGASGPHEQYF. CDR3 nucleotide sequence: TGCACCGTTGGGGCTAGCGGACCGCACGAGCAGTACTTC. The chain combines TRBV29-1 with TRBJ2-7; 7 bases map to TRBD2. The germline CDR1 and CDR2 sequences are SQVTM and ANQGSEA. The CDR3 is 13 amino acids.